Only a few counts were recorded for the clone carrying this TCR beta chain. V shed 8 bases and J 6 bases; nucleotides not matched to a gene: 5. This CDR3 has 14 residues. Germline loops: CDR1 WSHSY, CDR2 SAAADI. The data were obtained in a study of T cells after somatic rescue of genetic block. Clones were sequenced by immunoSEQ multiplex PCR, and TCRdb holds only the in-frame ones, with some missing. This table holds some 74,000 clones, approximately 90% found once. J is TRBJ2-1 and V is TRBV10-2, with 12 positions matching TRBD2. The source is a man in his thirties or forties. The specimen sequenced was peripheral blood mononuclear cells (PBMCs). The CDR3 reads CASQTSGSGNEQFF. CDR3 sequence (DNA): TGCGCCAGCCAGACTAGCGGGAGCGGCAATGAGCAGTTCTTC.